This passage covers 12 T cell receptor beta chains from one sample sequenced in a study of identical twins. TCRdb reanalysed the 5' RACE reads using MiXCR and keeps one entry per CDR3 protein. The sample lists over 550,000 distinct CDR3 sequences, around 7.4% occurring once. A further study also used this sample, focusing on yellow fever vaccine responses in identical twins.

The sample taken for sequencing was PBMCs. Receptor source: a woman under 30 in good health.

This clonotype appeared a few times. CDR3 residues: CASSRYGTGGAVEQFF. The CDR3 bases are TGTGCCAGCAGCCGGTACGGGACAGGGGGCGCGGTGGAGCAGTTCTTC. The chain uses TRBV5-6 and TRBJ2-1, with TRBD1 identical over 12 bases. The CDR3 runs to 16 residues. Germline-derived CDR1 and CDR2 are SGHDT and YYEEEE. V gave up 4 bases and J gave up 10 bases; unmatched junction bases: 12.

The chain combines TRBV4-1 with TRBJ2-3, with 8 bases fitting TRBD2. CDR3 length: 16 amino acids. Trimming removed 0 bases from V and 2 bases from J; junction bases left unmatched: 4. Germline CDR1 is MGHRA and CDR2 is YSYEKL. CDR3: CASSQDRRGVTDTQYF. The CDR3 DNA sequence: TGCGCCAGCAGCCAAGACAGGCGGGGGGTCACAGATACGCAGTATTTT.

The rearrangement uses TRBV7-9 and TRBJ2-3; 12 nucleotides match TRBD2. V lost 5 bases to trimming and J lost 5 bases; unmatched junction nucleotides: 5. The CDR3 length is 15 residues. Germline V gene lookup returns CDR1 SEHNR and CDR2 FQNEAQ (reference sequence). The CDR3 loop is CASSQPGLAGDTQYF. The DNA for the CDR3 is TGTGCCAGCAGCCAGCCGGGACTAGCGGGAGATACGCAGTATTTT.

This clonotype was observed a handful of times. This rearrangement joins TRBV7-2 to TRBJ2-2; the match to TRBD2 covers 14 bases. The CDR3 consists of 17 residues. V lost 1 base, J lost 4 bases, and 2 bases stayed unmatched. Germline CDR1 reads SGHTA; CDR2 reads FQGNSA. The CDR3, as DNA: TGTGCCAGCAGCTTAGTGGGACTAGCGGGGGTCACCGGGGAGCTGTTTTTT. Translation: CASSLVGLAGVTGELFF.

This clonotype occurred many times. The chain links TRBV12-3 or TRBV12-4 to TRBJ1-5, with 8 bases matching TRBD1. The CDR3 has 15 amino acids. V dropped 4 bases and J dropped 7; count of bases not matched to a gene: 9. The CDR3 loop is CASSSRTGSRQPQHF. In DNA, the CDR3 is TGTGCCAGCAGTTCCCGGACAGGGTCGAGGCAGCCCCAGCATTTT.

The sample holds a few counts of this clonotype. This rearrangement joins TRBV7-7 to TRBJ2-5; tentative D call: TRBD2 (6 bases). The V gene lost 5 bases and the J gene lost 1 base, with 14 bases spanning the gap. The length of the CDR3 is 15 residues. Germline V gene lookup returns CDR1 SSHAT and CDR2 FNYEAQ (reference sequence). The CDR3 DNA is TGTGCCAGCAGCCCAACCGGGACTTCCCAAGAGACCCAGTACTTC. It specifies CASSPTGTSQETQYF.

This clonotype was counted many times. The rearrangement joins TRBV5-1 to TRBJ1-3; TRBD1 aligns across 9 bases. Germline V gene lookup returns CDR1 SGHRS and CDR2 YFSETQ. Trimming at V came to 0 bases and at J to 3 bases, leaving 7 bases not matched to a gene. The CDR3 runs 17 residues. The CDR3 sequence is CASSLAGTGRGGNTIYF. DNA of the CDR3: TGCGCCAGCAGCTTGGCCGGGACAGGGCGAGGTGGAAACACCATATATTTT.

J is TRBJ2-1 and V is TRBV2, with 8 bases aligning to TRBD2. V lost 10 bases and J lost 1; bases outside the gene matches: 18. Germline assignment: CDR1 SNHLY and CDR2 FYNNEI. CDR3 length: 18 amino acids. CDR3 sequence reads: CATQSGLAGLGSYNEQFF. DNA for the CDR3: TGTGCCACCCAAAGCGGGCTAGCGGGTTTGGGATCCTACAATGAGCAGTTCTTC.

This clonotype showed up just a few times. J is TRBJ2-1 and V is TRBV5-6; D is undetermined. CDR3 length: 13 residues. V lost 2 bases and J 5 bases, leaving 8 bases between the germline ends. Per the germline V gene, CDR1 is SGHDT and CDR2 is YYEEEE. CDR3 loop: CASSFFKNNEQFF. CDR3 nucleotide sequence: TGTGCCAGCAGCTTCTTTAAAAACAATGAGCAGTTCTTC. Filled out from reference TRBV5-6 and TRBJ2-1, the complete variable domain reads DAGVTQSPTHLIKTRGQQVTLRCSPKSGHDTVSWYQQALGQGPQFIFQYYEEEERQRGNFPDRFSGHQFPNYSSELNVNALLLGDSALYLCASSFFKNNEQFFGPGTRLTVL.

This sequence joins TRBV24-1 and TRBJ2-1; 16 bases align to TRBD2. Germline V gene lookup returns CDR1 KGHDR and CDR2 SFDVKD. The CDR3 is 16 amino acids. V dropped 3 bases and J dropped 8; count of bases not matched to a gene: 3. CDR3 in DNA: TGTGCCACCAGTGATACGGGACTAGCGGGAGGGGATGAGCAGTTCTTC. Translated: CATSDTGLAGGDEQFF.

This rearrangement joins TRBV15 to TRBJ2-7; TRBD2 is a possible D gene (5 bases). This CDR3 has 14 residues. The germline V and J ends were trimmed by 1 base and 3 bases, with 10 bases remaining between them. CDR1 is LNHNV, CDR2 YYDKDF, per germline (reference sequence). The CDR3 protein is CATSRGGQLYEQYV. The CDR3 DNA reads as TGTGCCACCAGCAGAGGAGGGCAGCTCTACGAGCAGTACGTC.

The chain uses TRBV14 and TRBJ2-5; D possibly corresponds to TRBD2 (5 bases). The CDR3 is made up of 16 amino acids. Germline V gives CDR1 SGHDN, CDR2 FVKESK. V lost 0 bases, J lost 1 base, and 12 bases lay in between. CDR3: CASSQETRGPQETQYF. CDR3 sequence (DNA): TGTGCCAGCAGCCAAGAAACCCGAGGGCCCCAAGAGACCCAGTACTTC.